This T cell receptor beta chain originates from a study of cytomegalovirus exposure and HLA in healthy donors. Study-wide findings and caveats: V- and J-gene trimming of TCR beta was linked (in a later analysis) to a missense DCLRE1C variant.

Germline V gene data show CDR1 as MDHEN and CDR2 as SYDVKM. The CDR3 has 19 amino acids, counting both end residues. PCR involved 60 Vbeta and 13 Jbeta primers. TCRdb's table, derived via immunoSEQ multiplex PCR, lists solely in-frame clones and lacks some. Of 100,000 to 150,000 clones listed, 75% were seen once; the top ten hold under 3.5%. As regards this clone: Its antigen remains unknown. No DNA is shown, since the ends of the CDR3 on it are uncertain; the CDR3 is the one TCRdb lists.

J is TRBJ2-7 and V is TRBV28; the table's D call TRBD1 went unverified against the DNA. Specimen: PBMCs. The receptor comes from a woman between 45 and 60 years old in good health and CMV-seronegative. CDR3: CASSPRVFFGDRGPYEQYF.